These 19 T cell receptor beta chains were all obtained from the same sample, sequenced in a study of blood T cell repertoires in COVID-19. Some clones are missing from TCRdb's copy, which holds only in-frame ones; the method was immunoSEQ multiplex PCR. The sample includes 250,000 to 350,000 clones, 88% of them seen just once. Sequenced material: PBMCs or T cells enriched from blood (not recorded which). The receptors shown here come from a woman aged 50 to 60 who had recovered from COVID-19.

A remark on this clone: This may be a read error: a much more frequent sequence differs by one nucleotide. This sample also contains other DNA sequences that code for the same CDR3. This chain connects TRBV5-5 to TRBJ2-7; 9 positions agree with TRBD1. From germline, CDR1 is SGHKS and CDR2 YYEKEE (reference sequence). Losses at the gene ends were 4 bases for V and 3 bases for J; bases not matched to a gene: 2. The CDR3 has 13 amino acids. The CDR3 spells CASSPDRGYEQYF. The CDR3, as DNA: TGTGCCAGCAGCCCGGACAGGGGCTACGAGCAGTACTTC. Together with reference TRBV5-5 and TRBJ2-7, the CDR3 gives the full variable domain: DAGVTQSPTHLIKTRGQQVTLRCSPISGHKSVSWYQQVLGQGPQFIFQYYEKEERGRGNFPDRFSARQFPNYSSELNVNALLLGDSALYLCASSPDRGYEQYFGPGTRLTVT.

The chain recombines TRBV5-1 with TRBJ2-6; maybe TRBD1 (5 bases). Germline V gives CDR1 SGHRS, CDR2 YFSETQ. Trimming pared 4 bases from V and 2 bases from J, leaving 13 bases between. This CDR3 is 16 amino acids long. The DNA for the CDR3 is TGCGCCAGCAGCCTAAGGATAGGGGCTGGGGCCAACGTCCTGACTTTC. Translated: CASSLRIGAGANVLTF. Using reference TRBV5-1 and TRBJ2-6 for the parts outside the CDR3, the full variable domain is KAGVTQTPRYLIKTRGQQVTLSCSPISGHRSVSWYQQTPGQGLQFLFEYFSETQRNKGNFPGRFSGRQFSNSRSEMNVSTLELGDSALYLCASSLRIGAGANVLTFGAGSRLTVL.

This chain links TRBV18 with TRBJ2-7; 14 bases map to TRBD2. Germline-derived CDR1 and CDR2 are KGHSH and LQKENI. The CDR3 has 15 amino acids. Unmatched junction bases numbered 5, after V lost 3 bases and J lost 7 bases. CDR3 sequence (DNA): TGTGCCAGCTCACCGACTAGCGGGAGGGTGGTGGAGCAGTACTTC. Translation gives CASSPTSGRVVEQYF.

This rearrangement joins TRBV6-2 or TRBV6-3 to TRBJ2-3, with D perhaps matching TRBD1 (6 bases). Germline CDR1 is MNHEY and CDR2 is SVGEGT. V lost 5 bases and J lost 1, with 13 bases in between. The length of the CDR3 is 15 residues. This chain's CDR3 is CASSTMDRGTDTQYF. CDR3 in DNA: TGTGCCAGCAGTACTATGGACAGAGGCACAGATACGCAGTATTTT.

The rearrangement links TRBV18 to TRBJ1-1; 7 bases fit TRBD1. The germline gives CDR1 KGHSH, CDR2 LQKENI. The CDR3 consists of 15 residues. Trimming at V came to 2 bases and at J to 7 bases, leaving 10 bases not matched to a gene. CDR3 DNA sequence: TGTGCCAGCTCACCATTCCCAGGGGGTACCTATGAAGCTTTCTTT. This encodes CASSPFPGGTYEAFF.

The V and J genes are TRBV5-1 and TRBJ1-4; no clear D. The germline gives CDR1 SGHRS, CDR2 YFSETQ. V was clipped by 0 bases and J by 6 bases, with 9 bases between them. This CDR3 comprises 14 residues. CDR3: CASSLGGRDEKLFF. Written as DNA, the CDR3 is TGCGCCAGCAGCTTGGGAGGGAGGGATGAAAAACTGTTTTTT.

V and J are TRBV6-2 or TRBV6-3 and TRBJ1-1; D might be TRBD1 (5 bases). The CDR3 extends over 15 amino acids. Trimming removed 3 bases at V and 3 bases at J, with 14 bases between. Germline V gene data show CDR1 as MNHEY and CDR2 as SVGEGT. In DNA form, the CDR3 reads TGTGCCAGCAGTTATCTCGGACACAGAGACACTGAAGCTTTCTTT. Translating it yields CASSYLGHRDTEAFF.

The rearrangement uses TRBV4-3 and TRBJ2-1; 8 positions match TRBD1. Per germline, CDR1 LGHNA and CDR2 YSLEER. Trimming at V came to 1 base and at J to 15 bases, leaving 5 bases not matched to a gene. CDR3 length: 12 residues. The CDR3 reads CASSQVGQGWFF. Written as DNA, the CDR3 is TGCGCCAGCAGCCAAGTCGGACAGGGTTGGTTCTTC.

CDR3 amino acids: CASSLTGGEKLFF. Here the CDR3 DNA reads TGTGCCAGCAGCTTGACAGGGGGCGAAAAACTGTTTTTT. The chain carries TRBV11-1 and TRBJ1-4; 10 bases map to TRBD1. This CDR3 spans 13 amino acids. V was pared by 3 bases and J by 8 bases, with 0 bases of the junction left unmatched. Germline V CDR1 and CDR2: SGHAT, FQDESV (reference sequence).

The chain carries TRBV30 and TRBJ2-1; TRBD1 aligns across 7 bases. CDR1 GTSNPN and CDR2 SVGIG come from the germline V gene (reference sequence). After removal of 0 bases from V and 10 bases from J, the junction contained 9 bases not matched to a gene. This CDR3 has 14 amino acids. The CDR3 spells CAWSVTTGWGEQFF. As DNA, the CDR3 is TGTGCCTGGAGTGTAACGACAGGGTGGGGGGAGCAGTTCTTC.

The CDR3 DNA follows: TGTGCCAGCAGCTTAGCGAGCCGAGGAGCGGGAGGGCGCAATGAGCAGTTCTTC. The encoded protein is CASSLASRGAGGRNEQFF. This sequence joins TRBV7-2 and TRBJ2-1; the match to TRBD2 covers 10 bases. With V trimmed by 0 bases and J by 6 bases, 11 bases remained unmatched. CDR3 length: 18 residues. Per germline, CDR1 SGHTA and CDR2 FQGNSA.

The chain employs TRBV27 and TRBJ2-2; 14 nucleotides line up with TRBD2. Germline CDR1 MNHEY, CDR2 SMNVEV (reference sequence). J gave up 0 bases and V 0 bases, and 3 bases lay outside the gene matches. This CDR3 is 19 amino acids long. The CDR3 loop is CASSLSWGLAGANTGELFF. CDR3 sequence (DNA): TGTGCCAGCAGTTTATCTTGGGGACTAGCGGGAGCGAACACCGGGGAGCTGTTTTTT.

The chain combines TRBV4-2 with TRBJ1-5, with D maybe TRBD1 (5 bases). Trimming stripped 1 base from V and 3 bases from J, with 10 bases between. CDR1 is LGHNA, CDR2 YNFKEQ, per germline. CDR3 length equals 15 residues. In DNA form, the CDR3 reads TGTGCCAGCAGCCAAGGAGACAGTCCCAATCAGCCCCAGCATTTT. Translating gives CASSQGDSPNQPQHF.

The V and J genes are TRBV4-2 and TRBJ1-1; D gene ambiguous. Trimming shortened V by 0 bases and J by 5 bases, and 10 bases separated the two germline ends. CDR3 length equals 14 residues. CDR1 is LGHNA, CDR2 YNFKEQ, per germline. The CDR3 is CASSQDVGLTEAFF. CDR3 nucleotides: TGTGCCAGCAGCCAAGACGTCGGACTGACTGAAGCTTTCTTT.

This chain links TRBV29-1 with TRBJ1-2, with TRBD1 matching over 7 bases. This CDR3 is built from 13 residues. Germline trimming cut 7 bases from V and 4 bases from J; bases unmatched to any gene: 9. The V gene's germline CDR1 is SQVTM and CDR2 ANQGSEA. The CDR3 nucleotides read TGCAGCGCAAGCGAAGGGGGCGTCTATGGCTACACCTTC. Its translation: CSASEGGVYGYTF. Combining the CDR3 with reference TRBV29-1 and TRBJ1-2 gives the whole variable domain SAVISQKPSRDICQRGTSLTIQCQVDSQVTMMFWYRQQPGQSLTLIATANQGSEATYESGFVIDKFPISRPNLTFSTLTVSNMSPEDSSIYLCSASEGGVYGYTFGSGTRLTVV.

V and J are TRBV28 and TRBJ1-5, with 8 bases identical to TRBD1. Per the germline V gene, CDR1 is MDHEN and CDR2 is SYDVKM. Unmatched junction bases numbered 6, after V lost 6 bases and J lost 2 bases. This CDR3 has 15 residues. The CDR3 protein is CASRPGTGRNQPQHF. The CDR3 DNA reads TGTGCCAGCAGACCCGGGACAGGACGCAATCAGCCCCAGCATTTT.

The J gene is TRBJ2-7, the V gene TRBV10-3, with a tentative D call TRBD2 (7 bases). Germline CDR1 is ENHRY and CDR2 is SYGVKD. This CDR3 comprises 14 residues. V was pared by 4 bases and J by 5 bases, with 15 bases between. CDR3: CAISVGAGDDEQYF. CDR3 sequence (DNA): TGTGCCATCAGTGTGGGGGCGGGAGACGACGAGCAGTACTTC.

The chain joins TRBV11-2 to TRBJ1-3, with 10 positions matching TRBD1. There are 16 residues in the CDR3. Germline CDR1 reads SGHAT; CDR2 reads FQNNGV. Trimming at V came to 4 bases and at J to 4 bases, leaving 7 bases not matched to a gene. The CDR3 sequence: CASSSQGTGDGNTIYF. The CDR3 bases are TGTGCCAGCAGCTCCCAAGGGACAGGGGACGGAAACACCATATATTTT.

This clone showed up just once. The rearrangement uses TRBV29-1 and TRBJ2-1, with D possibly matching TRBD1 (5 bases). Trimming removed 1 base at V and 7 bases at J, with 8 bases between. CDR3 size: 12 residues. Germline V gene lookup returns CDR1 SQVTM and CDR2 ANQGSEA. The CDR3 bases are TGCAGCGTTGAAGTAGGGGCGAATGAGCAGTTCTTC. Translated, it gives CSVEVGANEQFF.